The source of this T cell receptor beta chain is a study of blood T cell repertoires in COVID-19. The trim removed 3 bases at V and 8 bases at J, leaving 9 bases unmatched. The CDR3 sequence is 15 residues long. Germline loops: CDR1 MDHEN, CDR2 SYDVKM. Sequencing used immunoSEQ multiplex PCR; TCRdb keeps in-frame clones, though not all of them. The sample contains about 320,000 clones, about 92% of which appear only once. The receptor was isolated from a man between 60 and 75 years old who had recovered from COVID-19. This rearrangement joins TRBV28 to TRBJ1-4, with 7 bases aligning to TRBD1. The sequenced sample was PBMCs or T cells enriched from blood (not recorded which). Written as DNA, the CDR3 is TGTGCCAGCAGTTTGGGGACAGCCGCACGGGAAAAACTGTTTTTT. It codes for CASSLGTAAREKLFF.